The clone carrying this TCR beta chain has more than one count but fewer than ten. What it recognizes is unknown. Isolation of CD4+ naive, central memory, regulatory and stem cell-like memory cells was achieved by sorting via CD45RO/CCR7/CD25/CD127/CD95/CD27. The entirety of the isolated RNA underwent reverse transcription, so expressed TCRB transcripts were sequenced. Each sample of naive, central memory or regulatory T cells had, on average, approximately 4 million reads. Profiled with immunoSEQ multiplex PCR; TCRdb holds only in-frame clones, not every one. The table has around 170,000 clones, approximately 9.9% seen once. The V and J ends lost 3 bases and 5 bases, in that order; junction bases with no gene match: 5. Germline loops: CDR1 SGHTA, CDR2 FQGNSA. The CDR3 loop spans 15 amino acids. This specimen belongs to a study of beta chain features in type 1 diabetes. At the level of the study: Age and gender were similar between patients and healthy donors, as were cell yields.

Points from the study as a whole: The naive, central memory and Treg TCRB repertoires showed an apparent similarity that was greater among patients than among healthy donors.

Sequencing was carried out using central memory CD4+ T cells from blood. The rearrangement joins TRBV7-2 to TRBJ2-3; TRBD2 agrees at 10 bases. The TCR was taken from a young woman in good health. CDR3 protein: CASSFQAGGRDTQYF. The DNA for the CDR3 is TGTGCCAGCAGCTTCCAAGCGGGGGGGCGAGATACGCAGTATTTT.